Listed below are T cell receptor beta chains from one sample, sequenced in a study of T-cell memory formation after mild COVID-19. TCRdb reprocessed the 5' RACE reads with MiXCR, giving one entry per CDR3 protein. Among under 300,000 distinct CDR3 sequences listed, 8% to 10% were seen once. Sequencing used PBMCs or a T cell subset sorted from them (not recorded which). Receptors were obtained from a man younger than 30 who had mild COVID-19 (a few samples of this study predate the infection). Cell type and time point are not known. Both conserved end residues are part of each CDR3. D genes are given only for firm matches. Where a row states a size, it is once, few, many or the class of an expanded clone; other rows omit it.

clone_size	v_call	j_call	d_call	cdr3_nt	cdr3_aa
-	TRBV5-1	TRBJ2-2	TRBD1	TGCGCCAGCAGCTTGGGCCCACACAGGGGGAACACCGGGGAGCTGTTTTTT	CASSLGPHRGNTGELFF
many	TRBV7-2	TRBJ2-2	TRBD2	TGTGCCAGCAGCTTATGGGCGGGGGTTCCGAACACCGGGGAGCTGTTTTTT	CASSLWAGVPNTGELFF
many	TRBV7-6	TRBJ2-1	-	TGTGCCAGCGGGTGGGGCGGCAATGAGCAGTTCTTC	CASGWGGNEQFF
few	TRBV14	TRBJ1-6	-	TGTGCCAGCAGCCAAGTCGGGAATTCACCCCTCCACTTT	CASSQVGNSPLHF
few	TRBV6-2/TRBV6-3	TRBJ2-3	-	TGTGCCAGCAGCCCCCTAGAGTCCACAGATACGCAGTATTTT	CASSPLESTDTQYF
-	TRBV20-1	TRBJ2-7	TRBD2	TGCAGTGCTAGAATGGCTAGCGGGTTACCCTACGAGCAGTACTTC	CSARMASGLPYEQYF
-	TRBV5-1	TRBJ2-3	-	TGCGCCAGCAGGGAAACCGGGACTGGCACAGATACGCAGTATTTT	CASRETGTGTDTQYF
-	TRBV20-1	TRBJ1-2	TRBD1	TGCAGTGAGTGGGGACAGACCGACTATGGCTACACCTTC	CSEWGQTDYGYTF
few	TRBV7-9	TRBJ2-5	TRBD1	TGTGCCAGCAGCCGATGGGACAGGGGCCAAGAGACCCAGTACTTC	CASSRWDRGQETQYF
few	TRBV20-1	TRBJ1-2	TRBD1	TGCAGTGCCGGAACCCGGACAGGAAACTATGGCTACACCTTC	CSAGTRTGNYGYTF
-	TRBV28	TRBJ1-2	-	TGTGCCAGCAGTTCACAGTTCTATGGCTACACCTTC	CASSSQFYGYTF
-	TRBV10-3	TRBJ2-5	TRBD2	TGTGCCATCAGTGAGAGACTAGCGACACAAGAGACCCAGTACTTC	CAISERLATQETQYF
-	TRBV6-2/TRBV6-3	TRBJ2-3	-	TGTGCCAGCAGTGCCTATTTCTTGGGGGATACGCAGTATTTT	CASSAYFLGDTQYF
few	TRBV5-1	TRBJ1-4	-	TGCGCCAGCAGGAGCATTCCAGGGGAGGAAAAACTGTTTTTT	CASRSIPGEEKLFF
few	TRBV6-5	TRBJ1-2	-	TGTGCCAGCAGTTACTTGGACGGGTATGGCTACACCTTC	CASSYLDGYGYTF
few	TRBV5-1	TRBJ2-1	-	TGCGCCAGCAGCCTCCGTTGGGGGGATGAGCAGTTCTTC	CASSLRWGDEQFF
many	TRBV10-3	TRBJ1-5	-	TGTGCCATCAGTGAGTCGAGTCAGCCCCAGCATTTT	CAISESSQPQHF
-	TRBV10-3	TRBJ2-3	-	TGTGCCATCAGGGGAGCGAGCCGAGGAGATACGCAGTATTTT	CAIRGASRGDTQYF
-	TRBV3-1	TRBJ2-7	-	TGTGCCAGCAGCCAAGTTGGGGGCCAGACCTACGAGCAGTACTTC	CASSQVGGQTYEQYF
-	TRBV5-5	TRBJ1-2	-	TGTGCCAGCAGCCCCATGGACAGAAAAGGACGTGGCTACACCTTC	CASSPMDRKGRGYTF
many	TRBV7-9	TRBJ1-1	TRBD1	TGTGCCAGCAGCCCCAAAGGACAGGGAAACACTGAAGCTTTCTTT	CASSPKGQGNTEAFF
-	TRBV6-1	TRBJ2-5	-	TGTGCCAGCAGTGAGGGACTCCTCCAAGAGACCCAGTACTTC	CASSEGLLQETQYF
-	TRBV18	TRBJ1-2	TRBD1	TGTGCCAGCTCACCAGGGACAGGGAGAGGTGGCTACACCTTC	CASSPGTGRGGYTF
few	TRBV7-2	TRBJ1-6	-	TGTGCCAGCAGCGCCGATACTAATTCACCCCTCCACTTT	CASSADTNSPLHF
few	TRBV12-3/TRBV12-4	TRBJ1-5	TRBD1	TGTGCCATCAGACAGGGGGAGCATCAGCCCCAGCATTTT	CAIRQGEHQPQHF
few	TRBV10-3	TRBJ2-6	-	TGTGCCATCAGTGAGTCAGGAGGCGGTGGGGCCAACGTCCTGACTTTC	CAISESGGGGANVLTF
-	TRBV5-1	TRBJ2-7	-	TGCGCCAGCAGCCGGGACGGTTCCTACGAGCAGTACTTC	CASSRDGSYEQYF
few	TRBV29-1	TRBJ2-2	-	TGCAGCGTCCTCTTGCCGGGCACCGGGGAGCTGTTTTTT	CSVLLPGTGELFF
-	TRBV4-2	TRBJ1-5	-	TGTGCCAGCAGCCAAGATGCGGGGGGAGGGCAGCCCCAGCATTTT	CASSQDAGGGQPQHF
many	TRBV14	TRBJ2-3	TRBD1	TGTGCCAGCAGCCAAGTTGGCCTCCGGGACAGGGGCGCAGATACGCAGTATTTT	CASSQVGLRDRGADTQYF
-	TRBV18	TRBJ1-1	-	TGTGCCAGCTCACCCACCTCCGGCACTGAAGCTTTCTTT	CASSPTSGTEAFF
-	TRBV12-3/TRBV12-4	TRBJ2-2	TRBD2	TGTGCCAGCGAGTTCCTAGGACTAGGCCTTACCGGGGAGCTGTTTTTT	CASEFLGLGLTGELFF
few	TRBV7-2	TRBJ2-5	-	TGTGCCAGCAGCTTCCAACCTTCCCAAGAGACCCAGTACTTC	CASSFQPSQETQYF
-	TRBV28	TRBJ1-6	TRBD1	TGTGCCAGCAGTTTTCGGACGGGACAGTACGAATCACCCCTCCACTTT	CASSFRTGQYESPLHF
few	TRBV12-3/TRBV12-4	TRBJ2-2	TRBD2	TGTGCCAGCACCAGCTCTAGCGGGGGGGACACCGGGGAGCTGTTTTTT	CASTSSSGGDTGELFF
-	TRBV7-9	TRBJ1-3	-	TGTGCCAGCAGCCCCCACGGGCGTGGTTTCGGAAACACCATATATTTT	CASSPHGRGFGNTIYF
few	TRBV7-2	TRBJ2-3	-	TGTGCCAGCAGCTTAGAGGGCTGGCGGGGTGGAGATACGCAGTATTTT	CASSLEGWRGGDTQYF
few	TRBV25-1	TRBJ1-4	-	TGTGCCAGCAGTGATGGGAGTGGGGCTGGGAAACTGTTTTTT	CASSDGSGAGKLFF
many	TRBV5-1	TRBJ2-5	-	TGCGCCAGCAGCTTGGTCGGAATGGAGACCCAGTACTTC	CASSLVGMETQYF
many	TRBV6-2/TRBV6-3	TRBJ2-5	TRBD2	TGTGCCAGCAGTTACCCGAGTAGGACTAGCAGAGGGGAGACCCAGTACTTC	CASSYPSRTSRGETQYF
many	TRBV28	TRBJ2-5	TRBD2	TGTGCCAGCAGTTCGGAGCGGGGCCGGGAGACCCAGTACTTC	CASSSERGRETQYF
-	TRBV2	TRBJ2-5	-	TGTGCCAGCTACGGAGGGTACAACGTAGAGACCCAGTACTTC	CASYGGYNVETQYF
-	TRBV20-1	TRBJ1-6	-	TGCAGTGCTAGGTTCGGGAGCCTTCATTCACCCCTCCACTTT	CSARFGSLHSPLHF
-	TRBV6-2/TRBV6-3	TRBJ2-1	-	TGTGCCAGCAGTTACTCTGCGGGTTCGAATGAGCAGTTCTTC	CASSYSAGSNEQFF
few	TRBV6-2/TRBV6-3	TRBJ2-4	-	TGTGCCAGCAGTCAGACACTAGCCAAAAACATTCAGTACTTC	CASSQTLAKNIQYF
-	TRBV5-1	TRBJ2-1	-	TGCGCCAGCTCCAGATACGGGGAACCTGACAATGAGCAGTTCTTC	CASSRYGEPDNEQFF
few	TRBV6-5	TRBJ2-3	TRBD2	TGTGCCAGCAGTCGACTAGCAAGAAGGTTTGCAGATACGCAGTATTTT	CASSRLARRFADTQYF
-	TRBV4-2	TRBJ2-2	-	TGTGCCAGCAGCCAACGGCCTACAGCGAACACCGGGGAGCTGTTTTTT	CASSQRPTANTGELFF
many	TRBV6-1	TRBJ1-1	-	TGTGCCAGCAGCGAATGGACGCGGGAAGCTTTCTTT	CASSEWTREAFF
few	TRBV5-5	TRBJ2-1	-	TGTGCCAGCAGCCAACAGGGATTGGGCGATGAGCAGTTCTTC	CASSQQGLGDEQFF
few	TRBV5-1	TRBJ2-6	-	TGCGCCAGCAGCTTGATAGCGGGGGCCAACGTCCTGACTTTC	CASSLIAGANVLTF